The 5 T cell receptor beta chains below all came from one sample that was sequenced in a study of a mutant IDH1 vaccine in newly diagnosed glioma (dated by TCRdb to the early 2020s). The label giving this sample's time point can be read as: week 23, last vaccination. Each vaccine dose, consisting of 300 ug of a 20-mer mutant IDH1 peptide in Montanide, was administered subcutaneously with topical imiquimod. Library generation was performed with the immunoSEQ multiplex PCR assay. TCRdb obtained this table from immuneACCESS and retained in-frame rearrangements with V and J assigned. These tables miss some clones; where compared with another copy, unresolved V genes account for less than half of the shortfall, and the remainder is unexplained. The sample profile shows approximately 41,000 clones; 91% of them were found once. The biggest ten clones account for around 3.9% of the sample. Antigens for these TCRs are unknown.

Sequenced material: PBMCs, taken from a glioma patient whose treatment included an IDH1 peptide vaccine. Source of these receptors: a man aged 50 or older with glioma.

The gene calls are TRBV29-1 and TRBJ2-7; D unclear. CDR3 length: 10 residues. The ends were cut back, 5 bases at V and 5 bases at J, with 7 bases in the middle. Germline lookup yields CDR1 SQVTM and CDR2 ANQGSEA. CDR3 sequence: CSVLDNEQYF. CDR3 DNA sequence: TGCAGCGTTCTAGACAACGAGCAGTACTTC.

V gene TRBV29-1 combines with J gene TRBJ2-3, with D perhaps assigned TRBD1 or TRBD2 (6 bases each). Germline loops: CDR1 SQVTM, CDR2 ANQGSEA. Trimming pared 4 bases from V and 2 bases from J, leaving 13 bases between. This CDR3 spans 14 amino acids. The CDR3 nucleotides are TGCAGCGTTGGCTGGGGGGCAGTCACAGATACGCAGTATTTT. It specifies CSVGWGAVTDTQYF.

The rearrangement uses TRBV11-3 and TRBJ2-7; TRBD2 is a possible D gene (6 bases). Germline-derived CDR1 and CDR2 are SGHNT and YENEEA. V shed 5 bases and J shed 0 bases, with 11 bases lying between them. The CDR3 has 14 residues. CDR3 region: CASSPGTHSYEQYF. The CDR3 nucleotides are TGTGCCAGCAGCCCCGGGACTCACTCCTACGAGCAGTACTTC.

The J gene is TRBJ1-1, the V gene TRBV4-2; D ambiguous. Germline V gene data show CDR1 as LGHNA and CDR2 as YNFKEQ. The V and J ends lost 0 bases and 8 bases respectively, with 10 bases between them. The CDR3 totals 13 residues. CDR3 nucleotide sequence: TGTGCCAGCAGCCAAGATCGGATGGCCGAAGCTTTCTTT. Translating it yields CASSQDRMAEAFF.

The chain is built from TRBV14 and TRBJ2-6; D is unresolved. The CDR3 extends over 14 amino acids. Germline V gene data show CDR1 as SGHDN and CDR2 as FVKESK. Trimming shortened V by 5 bases and J by 0 bases, and 5 bases separated the two germline ends. The CDR3 spells CASSYSSGANVLTF. CDR3 in DNA: TGTGCCAGCAGCTACAGCTCTGGGGCCAACGTCCTGACTTTC.